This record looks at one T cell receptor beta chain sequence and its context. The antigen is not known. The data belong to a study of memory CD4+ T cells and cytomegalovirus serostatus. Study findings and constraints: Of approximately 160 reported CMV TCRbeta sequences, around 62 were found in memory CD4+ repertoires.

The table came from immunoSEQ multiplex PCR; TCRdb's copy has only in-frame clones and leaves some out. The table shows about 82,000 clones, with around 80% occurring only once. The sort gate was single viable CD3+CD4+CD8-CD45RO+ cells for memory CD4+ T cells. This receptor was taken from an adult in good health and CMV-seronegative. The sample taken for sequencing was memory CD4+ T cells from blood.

The CDR3 DNA reads as TGTGCCAGCAGGGAAACAGGGAACGAGCAGTACTTC. Amino acids: CASRETGNEQYF. V is TRBV6-6 and J is TRBJ2-7; perhaps TRBD1 as D (6 bases). V lost 6 bases and J lost 5, with 11 bases in between. The CDR3 totals 12 residues. Germline V gene sequence: CDR1 MNHNY, CDR2 SVGAGI (reference sequence).